The 16 T cell receptor beta chains below come from one sample, sequenced in a study of blood T cell repertoires in COVID-19. Assay used: immunoSEQ multiplex PCR; TCRdb lists only in-frame clones, some missing. The sample yields 75,000 to 90,000 clones, over 70% seen once. The sample comprised peripheral blood. Every receptor here comes from a woman between 40 and 50 years old with active or convalescent COVID-19.

The genes are TRBV10-3 and TRBJ2-5; D is unresolved. Trimming shortened V by 3 bases and J by 1 base, and 6 bases separated the two germline ends. This CDR3 has 13 residues. The V gene's germline CDR1 is ENHRY and CDR2 SYGVKD. This chain's CDR3 is CAISEQTQETQYF. DNA of the CDR3: TGTGCCATCAGTGAACAGACCCAAGAGACCCAGTACTTC.

The table lists this clone with a few counts. This chain joins TRBV28 and TRBJ1-2; 11 nucleotides agree with TRBD1. The J segment lost 5 bases and the V segment lost 6 bases, leaving 5 bases of the junction unmatched. Germline V gene sequence: CDR1 MDHEN, CDR2 SYDVKM. The CDR3 consists of 14 residues. CDR3 in amino acids: CASRWTGGGYGYTF. The CDR3 nucleotides are TGTGCCAGCAGATGGACAGGGGGCGGGTATGGCTACACCTTC.

This clone was recorded a few times. The genes are TRBV29-1 and TRBJ2-7, with TRBD2 identical over 15 bases. V trimming: 1 base; J trimming: 7 bases; junction bases outside the gene matches: 2. The CDR3 is 14 amino acids. CDR1 and CDR2 from the germline V gene are SQVTM and ANQGSEA. CDR3 sequence (DNA): TGCAGCGTTGAAGGGACTAGCGGGAGGGGAGAGCAGTACTTC. This translates into CSVEGTSGRGEQYF.

This clone occurred many times. This rearrangement joins TRBV4-3 to TRBJ2-2; D possibly corresponds to TRBD2 (6 bases). Germline V gene data show CDR1 as LGHNA and CDR2 as YSLEER. Trimming took 0 bases from V and 3 from J, leaving 11 bases between them. The CDR3 sequence is 16 residues long. The CDR3 sequence: CASSQDLAGYTGELFF. The CDR3 coding sequence is TGCGCCAGCAGCCAAGATTTGGCGGGGTACACCGGGGAGCTGTTTTTT.

V and J are TRBV4-2 and TRBJ1-2; 8 nucleotides line up with TRBD1. Trimming cost V 0 bases and J 8 bases; bases outside gene matches: 11. The germline gives CDR1 LGHNA, CDR2 YNFKEQ. This CDR3 comprises 16 residues. The CDR3 DNA reads TGTGCCAGCAGCCAAGATACGCGTACAGGGGGAGGGGGCTACACCTTC. Translation gives CASSQDTRTGGGGYTF.

This clone was found once. The CDR3 reads CATSAEGHLNSPLHF. The CDR3 DNA reads as TGTGCCACCAGCGCAGAGGGACACCTTAATTCACCCCTCCACTTT. J is TRBJ1-6 and V is TRBV15; weak D call: TRBD1 (6 bases). The CDR3 length is 15 residues. Trimming took 5 bases from V and 6 from J, leaving 14 bases between them. CDR1 is LNHNV, CDR2 YYDKDF, per germline (reference sequence). Combining the CDR3 with reference TRBV15 and TRBJ1-6 gives the whole variable domain DAMVIQNPRYQVTQFGKPVTLSCSQTLNHNVMYWYQQKSSQAPKLLFHYYDKDFNNEADTPDNFQSRRPNTSFCFLDIRSPGLGDTAMYLCATSAEGHLNSPLHFGNGTRLTVT.

The chain is built from TRBV19 and TRBJ1-6; TRBD1 agrees at 7 bases. CDR1 is LNHDA, CDR2 SQIVND, per germline (reference sequence). The CDR3 sequence is 14 residues long. The V gene end was trimmed by 5 bases and the J gene end by 7 bases; junction bases not matched to a gene: 5. CDR3 residues: CASSPGDRNSPLHF. DNA of the CDR3: TGTGCCAGTAGTCCCGGGGACAGAAATTCACCCCTCCACTTT.

This clone was picked up a small number of times. This chain joins TRBV5-1 and TRBJ1-1; weak D call: TRBD1 (5 bases). The CDR3 spans 15 residues. V gave up 2 bases and J gave up 0 bases, with 11 bases separating them. Germline-derived CDR1 and CDR2 are SGHRS and YFSETQ. CDR3 nucleotide sequence: TGCGCCAGCAGCTTCTGGGGGGGAATGAACACTGAAGCTTTCTTT. This encodes CASSFWGGMNTEAFF. The full variable domain, completed using reference TRBV5-1 and TRBJ1-1, is KAGVTQTPRYLIKTRGQQVTLSCSPISGHRSVSWYQQTPGQGLQFLFEYFSETQRNKGNFPGRFSGRQFSNSRSEMNVSTLELGDSALYLCASSFWGGMNTEAFFGQGTRLTVV.

The chain has TRBV6-2 or TRBV6-3 and TRBJ1-5; no clear D. Germline lookup yields CDR1 MNHEY and CDR2 SVGEGT. V was shortened by 5 bases and J by 3 bases, with 8 bases between the two germline ends. The CDR3 extends over 13 amino acids. CDR3 nucleotide sequence: TGTGCCAGCAGTATCCAGGACAATCAGCCCCAGCATTTT. It specifies CASSIQDNQPQHF.

The chain joins TRBV24-1 to TRBJ2-5; 7 nucleotides align to TRBD1. Germline V gene lookup returns CDR1 KGHDR and CDR2 SFDVKD. Germline trimming cut 7 bases from V and 2 bases from J; bases unmatched to any gene: 3. The CDR3 sequence is 13 residues long. Here the CDR3 reads CATSWTGQETQYF. The CDR3, as DNA: TGTGCCACCAGCTGGACAGGACAAGAGACCCAGTACTTC.

V gene TRBV6-5 combines with J gene TRBJ2-6, with D hard to call. V lost 5 bases and J 4 bases, leaving 6 bases between the germline ends. Germline assignment: CDR1 MNHEY and CDR2 SVGAGI. CDR3 size: 13 residues. CDR3 in DNA: TGTGCCAGCAGTCAACAGGGGGCCAACGTCCTGACTTTC. It translates to CASSQQGANVLTF.

V is TRBV11-3 and J is TRBJ2-1; possible D gene TRBD2, 5 bases. This CDR3 contains 13 residues. Trimming took off 1 base at V and 8 bases at J, with 9 bases between the two ends. Germline V gives CDR1 SGHNT, CDR2 YENEEA. The DNA for the CDR3 is TGTGCCAGCAGCTTAGGGTGGGGAGATGAGCAGTTCTTC. It encodes CASSLGWGDEQFF.

The chain is built from TRBV28 and TRBJ2-3; D possibly corresponds to TRBD1 (5 bases). The germline V gene encodes CDR1 MDHEN and CDR2 SYDVKM. V was cut by 6 bases and J by 0 bases, with 19 bases left in between. This CDR3 is 17 amino acids long. The CDR3 loop reads CASSQDTFYSSTDTQYF. The DNA of the CDR3 is TGTGCCAGCAGCCAGGACACCTTTTACTCGAGCACAGATACGCAGTATTTT.

The chain links TRBV19 to TRBJ2-3; D call uncertain. This CDR3 contains 15 residues. Germline V lookup: CDR1 LNHDA, CDR2 SQIVND (reference sequence). V dropped 3 bases and J dropped 1 base, with 11 bases sitting between them. The CDR3 here is CASSIDLLGTDTQYF. The CDR3 DNA reads TGTGCCAGTAGTATCGACTTGCTCGGCACAGATACGCAGTATTTT.

The DNA for the CDR3 is TGTGCCAGCAGCACCCACGCAAAGAGAGGGGCCAACGTCCTGACTTTC. It encodes CASSTHAKRGANVLTF. The chain carries TRBV11-3 and TRBJ2-6; D not certain. Germline V lookup: CDR1 SGHNT, CDR2 YENEEA. V lost 5 bases, J lost 4 bases, and 15 bases lay in between. CDR3 length equals 16 residues.

The V and J genes are TRBV5-1 and TRBJ2-7; D is unclear. This CDR3 has 15 amino acids. V was shortened by 4 bases and J by 6 bases, with 20 bases between the two germline ends. Looked up from germline, CDR1 is SGHRS and CDR2 is YFSETQ. The CDR3 region is CASSPFATEGVEQYF. CDR3 nucleotide sequence: TGCGCCAGCAGCCCTTTTGCCACAGAAGGTGTCGAGCAGTACTTC.